This is a list of T cell receptor beta chains from one sample in a study of blood T cell repertoires in COVID-19. TCRdb's copy holds only in-frame clones and misses some; the assay was immunoSEQ multiplex PCR. The table shows a few hundred thousand clones, with more than 75% occurring only once. Sequencing was performed on PBMCs or T cells enriched from blood (not recorded which). These receptors all come from a man aged 35 to 55 in a cohort exposed to, infected with or recovered from COVID-19 (not recorded which). Both conserved end residues are part of each CDR3. The order of the fields is clone size, J gene, V gene, D gene, CDR3 protein, CDR3 DNA. The D gene is left open where the match is weak. Clone size is shown for a subset of rows, as once, few, many or a class of expanded clone.

size: many
J: TRBJ2-5
V: TRBV27
D: TRBD1
CDR3: CASTGTGGSGTQYF
DNA: TGTGCCAGCACCGGGACAGGGGGTTCCGGGACCCAGTACTTC

size: -
J: TRBJ2-2
V: TRBV18
D: -
CDR3: CASSPSGDTGELFF
DNA: TGTGCCAGCTCACCGAGCGGAGACACCGGGGAGCTGTTTTTT

size: few
J: TRBJ2-2
V: TRBV6-5
D: -
CDR3: CASTEFGGELFF
DNA: TGTGCCAGCACCGAGTTTGGCGGGGAGCTGTTTTTT

size: -
J: TRBJ2-6
V: TRBV5-5
D: TRBD1
CDR3: CASSLGGLDRAMSGANVLTF
DNA: TGTGCCAGCAGCTTGGGGGGCCTGGACAGGGCAATGTCTGGGGCCAACGTCCTGACTTTC

size: -
J: TRBJ1-5
V: TRBV3-1/TRBV3-2
D: -
CDR3: CASSQAYNQPQHF
DNA: TGTGCCAGCAGCCAAGCTTATAATCAGCCCCAGCATTTT

size: -
J: TRBJ2-5
V: TRBV30
D: -
CDR3: CAWTAGLSQETQYF
DNA: TGTGCCTGGACCGCTGGACTTTCCCAAGAGACCCAGTACTTC

size: -
J: TRBJ1-4
V: TRBV5-1
D: -
CDR3: CASSLGPATNEKLFF
DNA: TGCGCCAGCAGCTTGGGACCAGCGACTAATGAAAAACTGTTTTTT

size: -
J: TRBJ2-3
V: TRBV7-2
D: -
CDR3: CASSLRGGGATSTDTQYF
DNA: TGTGCCAGCAGCTTAAGGGGCGGCGGTGCTACTAGCACAGATACGCAGTATTTT

size: -
J: TRBJ2-7
V: TRBV5-4
D: -
CDR3: CASSRRFESSVEQYF
DNA: TGTGCCAGCAGTCGCCGTTTTGAGTCTAGCGTCGAGCAGTACTTC

size: -
J: TRBJ1-1
V: TRBV6-5
D: TRBD1
CDR3: CASSYGTGGLNTEAFF
DNA: TGTGCCAGCAGTTACGGGACAGGGGGTTTGAACACTGAAGCTTTCTTT

size: -
J: TRBJ2-1
V: TRBV11-3
D: -
CDR3: CASSLVSGGYNEQFF
DNA: TGTGCCAGCAGCTTAGTGTCCGGAGGGTACAATGAGCAGTTCTTC

size: -
J: TRBJ2-3
V: TRBV5-5
D: -
CDR3: CASSLVVSGDTQYF
DNA: TGTGCCAGCAGCTTGGTCGTTAGCGGAGATACGCAGTATTTT

size: -
J: TRBJ2-1
V: TRBV19
D: TRBD2
CDR3: CASSMSSGTYNEQFF
DNA: TGTGCCAGTAGTATGTCTAGCGGGACCTACAATGAGCAGTTCTTC

size: -
J: TRBJ2-1
V: TRBV28
D: -
CDR3: CASLGPGKNEQFF
DNA: TGTGCCAGCCTAGGACCGGGGAAGAATGAGCAGTTCTTC

size: -
J: TRBJ1-1
V: TRBV6-5
D: -
CDR3: CASSYSPRVKNTEAFF
DNA: TGTGCCAGCAGTTACTCTCCGCGGGTTAAGAACACTGAAGCTTTCTTT

size: once
J: TRBJ1-5
V: TRBV30
D: TRBD1
CDR3: CAWRSRGVPNQPQHF
DNA: TGTGCCTGGAGGTCCAGGGGGGTCCCTAATCAGCCCCAGCATTTT

size: -
J: TRBJ2-1
V: TRBV10-3
D: TRBD1
CDR3: CAISARTGGYNEQFF
DNA: TGTGCCATCAGTGCAAGGACAGGGGGTTACAATGAGCAGTTCTTC

size: -
J: TRBJ1-1
V: TRBV7-6
D: -
CDR3: CASSTITSMDSRF
DNA: TGTGCCAGCAGCACCATAACCTCAATGGACAGCCGATTT

size: -
J: TRBJ2-2
V: TRBV19
D: TRBD1
CDR3: CASRARGQGNTGELFF
DNA: TGTGCCAGTAGGGCCCGGGGACAGGGAAACACCGGGGAGCTGTTTTTT

size: once
J: TRBJ1-6
V: TRBV18
D: TRBD1
CDR3: CASSEDRNNSPLHF
DNA: TGTGCCAGCTCAGAGGACAGGAATAATTCACCCCTCCACTTT

size: once
J: TRBJ2-1
V: TRBV19
D: -
CDR3: CASSSLTYNEQFF
DNA: TGTGCCAGTAGTTCCCTGACATACAATGAGCAGTTCTTC

size: -
J: TRBJ2-7
V: TRBV5-1
D: TRBD2
CDR3: CASSLKSSGIYEQYF
DNA: TGCGCCAGCAGCTTGAAGTCTAGCGGGATCTACGAGCAGTACTTC

size: -
J: TRBJ2-7
V: TRBV10-1
D: -
CDR3: CASSERGKGQSYEQYF
DNA: TGCGCCAGCAGTGAGCGGGGGAAGGGGCAGTCCTACGAGCAGTACTTC

size: few
J: TRBJ1-1
V: TRBV5-6
D: -
CDR3: CASKKSGGTEAFF
DNA: TGTGCCAGCAAAAAAAGTGGCGGGACTGAAGCTTTCTTT

size: once
J: TRBJ2-1
V: TRBV27
D: -
CDR3: CASSLMAGRRNEQFF
DNA: TGTGCCAGCAGTTTAATGGCGGGTAGGCGGAATGAGCAGTTCTTC

size: once
J: TRBJ2-1
V: TRBV28
D: TRBD2
CDR3: CASSPIPSSGRASYNEQFF
DNA: TGTGCCAGCAGTCCCATCCCGTCTAGCGGGAGGGCATCCTACAATGAGCAGTTCTTC